Listed here are 27 T cell receptor beta chains from one sample, sequenced in a study of cytomegalovirus exposure and HLA in healthy donors. Vbeta (60) and Jbeta (13) primers were used in the PCR. Generated by immunoSEQ multiplex PCR, the TCRdb table keeps only in-frame clones and is missing some. In the table there are about 130,000 clones, around 77% of which are singletons. Sequencing was performed on PBMCs. These receptors came from a male donor in good health and CMV-seropositive.

This rearrangement joins TRBV28 to TRBJ2-7; unclear D gene. The CDR3 has 14 residues. Trimming removed 1 base at V and 2 bases at J, with 9 bases between. Germline V gene data show CDR1 as MDHEN and CDR2 as SYDVKM. For the CDR3, the DNA is TGTGCCAGCAGTTTATCGAGGAAAGCCTACGAGCAGTACTTC. Translating it yields CASSLSRKAYEQYF. The whole variable domain, filled in from reference TRBV28 and TRBJ2-7, reads DVKVTQSSRYLVKRTGEKVFLECVQDMDHENMFWYRQDPGLGLRLIYFSYDVKMKEKGDIPEGYSVSREKKERFSLILESASTNQTSMYLCASSLSRKAYEQYFGPGTRLTVT.

V is TRBV5-4 and J is TRBJ1-1, with a possible D match to TRBD1 (5 bases). The germline V gene has CDR1 SGHNT and CDR2 YYREEE (reference sequence). Trimming pared 9 bases from V and 1 base from J, leaving 10 bases between. The CDR3 has 12 residues. DNA of the CDR3: TGTGCCACACAAACAGGGAACACTGAAGCTTTCTTT. Amino acids: CATQTGNTEAFF.

Remarks on this clone: The identical CDR3 is also encoded by other nucleotide sequences in the sample. The rearrangement joins TRBV7-9 to TRBJ2-7, with no clear D. Germline lookup yields CDR1 SEHNR and CDR2 FQNEAQ (reference sequence). The CDR3 extends over 11 amino acids. V was pared by 5 bases and J by 3 bases, with 5 bases between. CDR3 nucleotides: TGTGCCAGCAGCACTTACTACGAGCAGTACTTC. Residues: CASSTYYEQYF.

This clone was recorded once. The chain combines TRBV19 with TRBJ2-3; 10 nucleotides agree with TRBD1. Germline assignment: CDR1 LNHDA and CDR2 SQIVND (reference sequence). With 3 bases clipped from V and 4 bases from J, the junction kept 10 bases outside the gene matches. The CDR3 covers 17 residues. The CDR3 protein is CASSMAWTGGHADTQYF. The CDR3 DNA follows: TGTGCCAGTAGTATGGCCTGGACAGGGGGGCACGCAGATACGCAGTATTTT. The whole variable domain, remainder taken from reference TRBV19 and TRBJ2-3, is DGGITQSPKYLFRKEGQNVTLSCEQNLNHDAMYWYRQDPGQGLRLIYYSQIVNDFQKGDIAEGYSVSREKKESFPLTVTSAQKNPTAFYLCASSMAWTGGHADTQYFGPGTRLTVL.

V is TRBV2 and J is TRBJ2-2, with D possibly TRBD1 on 6 matching bases. V was pared by 7 bases and J by 5 bases, with 20 bases between. There are 16 residues in the CDR3. CDR1 and CDR2 (germline): SNHLY, FYNNEI. CDR3 DNA sequence: TGTGCCAGCACCCCCTTCACAGGGTCTCGAACCGGGGAGCTGTTTTTT. Protein sequence: CASTPFTGSRTGELFF.

The sample holds one count of this clone. The rearrangement links TRBV7-2 to TRBJ2-5, with D perhaps TRBD2 (6 bases). With 2 bases removed from V and 5 bases from J, the gap between germline ends came to 12 bases. CDR1 SGHTA and CDR2 FQGNSA come from the germline V gene. The CDR3 runs to 14 residues. The CDR3, as DNA: TGTGCCAGCAGCTTACGTCGGGAGTCGGAGACCCAGTACTTC. This gives the protein CASSLRRESETQYF.

This chain joins TRBV4-2 and TRBJ1-6; D remains ambiguous. V was trimmed by 0 bases and J by 10 bases, leaving 25 bases between them. The CDR3 is 19 amino acids. Looked up from germline, CDR1 is LGHNA and CDR2 is YNFKEQ. CDR3: CASSQDQSLSGVLRSPLHF. CDR3 nucleotides: TGTGCCAGCAGCCAAGATCAGAGTTTGTCCGGGGTGTTACGGTCACCCCTCCACTTT.

This clone was recorded only once. This chain connects TRBV6-6 to TRBJ2-7; TRBD1 might be the D (6 bases). The V gene's germline CDR1 is MNHNY and CDR2 SVGAGI (reference sequence). Trimming took 8 bases from V and 5 from J, leaving 13 bases between them. CDR3 length: 12 residues. The CDR3 loop reads CASRQGSHEQYF. The CDR3 DNA is TGTGCCAGCCGCCAGGGGTCCCACGAGCAGTACTTC.

The chain links TRBV9 to TRBJ2-7; 14 bases line up with TRBD2. Germline V gene sequence: CDR1 SGDLS, CDR2 YYNGEE. With 6 bases clipped from V and 6 bases from J, the junction kept 8 bases outside the gene matches. This CDR3 comprises 15 residues. For the CDR3, the DNA is TGTGCCAGCACCCCGGGACTAGCGGGAGTGGGCGAGCAGTACTTC. It codes for CASTPGLAGVGEQYF.

The chain uses TRBV19 and TRBJ1-1; D perhaps matches TRBD1 (6 bases). The CDR3 runs 15 residues. Germline lookup yields CDR1 LNHDA and CDR2 SQIVND (reference sequence). Trimming removed 3 bases from V and 1 base from J, with 12 bases in between. The CDR3 is CASSISGARNTEAFF. The CDR3 DNA is TGTGCCAGTAGTATCTCAGGGGCACGGAACACTGAAGCTTTCTTT.

This sequence joins TRBV18 and TRBJ2-7; 8 bases align to TRBD1. Germline V gene lookup returns CDR1 KGHSH and CDR2 LQKENI. This CDR3 has 16 amino acids. After removal of 0 bases from V and 4 bases from J, the junction contained 8 bases not matched to a gene. The CDR3 sequence: CASSPPPGQETYEQYF. As DNA, the CDR3 is TGTGCCAGCTCACCACCTCCGGGACAGGAGACATACGAGCAGTACTTC. Full variable domain (rest looked up from reference TRBV18 and TRBJ2-7): NAGVMQNPRHLVRRRGQEARLRCSPMKGHSHVYWYRQLPEEGLKFMVYLQKENIIDESGMPKERFSAEFPKEGPSILRIQQVVRGDSAAYFCASSPPPGQETYEQYFGPGTRLTVT.

Note on this clone: Other DNA sequences in this specimen translate into the identical CDR3. The CDR3 reads CASSLGDREQGYTF. Written as DNA, the CDR3 is TGTGCCAGCAGCTTAGGGGACAGGGAGCAGGGCTACACCTTC. The chain joins TRBV7-2 to TRBJ1-2, with 9 bases identical to TRBD1. The CDR3 runs 14 residues. Germline V gene lookup returns CDR1 SGHTA and CDR2 FQGNSA. The V gene end was trimmed by 1 base and the J gene end by 8 bases; junction bases not matched to a gene: 5.

The V and J genes are TRBV20-1 and TRBJ2-5, with D unclear. Trimming shortened V by 3 bases and J by 3 bases, and 5 bases separated the two germline ends. Germline loops: CDR1 DFQATT, CDR2 SNEGSKA (reference sequence). The CDR3 loop spans 11 amino acids. The CDR3 loop reads CSASEKETQYF. CDR3 DNA: TGCAGTGCTAGCGAGAAAGAGACCCAGTACTTC.

This chain connects TRBV7-2 to TRBJ1-4, with D maybe TRBD1 (6 bases). Trimming removed 0 bases at V and 8 bases at J, with 13 bases between. The CDR3 contains 15 residues. Germline V gene sequence: CDR1 SGHTA, CDR2 FQGNSA. This chain's CDR3 is CASSLAGHHGEKLFF. The CDR3 DNA reads as TGTGCCAGCAGCTTAGCGGGACACCACGGCGAAAAACTGTTTTTT.

This clone was detected only once. The chain employs TRBV28 and TRBJ2-1; TRBD1 agrees at 9 bases. The CDR3 contains 15 residues. The V and J ends lost 5 bases and 7 bases, in that order; junction bases with no gene match: 9. Germline V gene sequence: CDR1 MDHEN, CDR2 SYDVKM. CDR3 nucleotide sequence: TGTGCCAGCAGTATGTACAGGGGGCCTAGTAATGAGCAGTTCTTC. Encoded protein: CASSMYRGPSNEQFF.

The gene calls are TRBV6-1 and TRBJ2-7; 11 bases fit TRBD1. Germline V gene lookup returns CDR1 MNHNS and CDR2 SASEGT. The CDR3 extends over 13 amino acids. V lost 6 bases and J lost 3; bases outside the gene matches: 1. The CDR3 spells CASRGTGGYEQYF. CDR3 DNA sequence: TGTGCCAGCAGGGGGACAGGGGGCTACGAGCAGTACTTC.

This clone has a handful of counts. The chain uses TRBV11-1 and TRBJ2-5, with 12 bases fitting TRBD2. Trimming took 4 bases from V and 2 from J; bases not matched to a gene: 5. This CDR3 is 16 amino acids long. Germline V gene sequence: CDR1 SGHAT, CDR2 FQDESV (reference sequence). The CDR3 loop reads CASSSGTSGPQETQYF. In DNA, the CDR3 is TGTGCCAGCAGCTCCGGGACTAGCGGGCCGCAAGAGACCCAGTACTTC.

This clone was observed once. The chain couples TRBV5-4 to TRBJ2-5; 8 bases are shared with TRBD2. V shed 0 bases, J shed 4 bases, and the junction held 11 bases outside the gene matches. This CDR3 is 17 amino acids long. CDR1 and CDR2 (germline): SGHNT, YYREEE (reference sequence). This CDR3 reads CASSLELAGSLVETQYF. CDR3 sequence (DNA): TGTGCCAGCAGCTTGGAGTTAGCGGGAAGCCTCGTAGAGACCCAGTACTTC.

The genes are TRBV18 and TRBJ2-7; the D is unclear. The CDR3 is made up of 14 amino acids. CDR1 KGHSH and CDR2 LQKENI come from the germline V gene. V was trimmed by 3 bases and J by 0 bases, leaving 9 bases between them. CDR3 sequence: CASSPLDSSYEQYF. CDR3 in DNA: TGTGCCAGCTCACCTCTCGATAGCTCCTACGAGCAGTACTTC.

The V call is TRBV4-1, the J call TRBJ1-1, with D unresolved. With 0 bases removed from V and 1 base from J, the gap between germline ends came to 6 bases. The CDR3 covers 14 residues. Looked up from germline, CDR1 is MGHRA and CDR2 is YSYEKL. The CDR3 here is CASSQEQTNTEAFF. As DNA, the CDR3 is TGCGCCAGCAGCCAAGAACAGACGAACACTGAAGCTTTCTTT.

This chain connects TRBV7-8 to TRBJ1-2; 9 nucleotides line up with TRBD1. The CDR3 spans 16 residues. Germline trimming cut 5 bases from V and 0 bases from J; bases unmatched to any gene: 7. CDR1 and CDR2 from the germline V gene are SGHVS and FQNEAQ. The CDR3 loop is CASSPGTGRPNYGYTF. CDR3 DNA sequence: TGTGCCAGCAGCCCCGGGACAGGGAGACCTAACTATGGCTACACCTTC. The variable domain in full, completed from reference TRBV7-8 and TRBJ1-2, reads GAGVSQSPRYKVAKRGQDVALRCDPISGHVSLFWYQQALGQGPEFLTYFQNEAQLDKSGLPSDRFFAERPEGSVSTLKIQRTQQEDSAVYLCASSPGTGRPNYGYTFGSGTRLTVV.

This chain uses TRBV5-1 with TRBJ2-2; 9 positions agree with TRBD2. Per germline, CDR1 SGHRS and CDR2 YFSETQ. V lost 4 bases and J lost 4; bases outside the gene matches: 5. The CDR3 runs to 15 residues. This CDR3 is CASSAGLALTGELFF. CDR3 nucleotide sequence: TGCGCCAGCAGCGCTGGACTAGCGCTCACCGGGGAGCTGTTTTTT.

The genes are TRBV7-9 and TRBJ2-4; 8 nucleotides agree with TRBD1. The CDR3 is 14 residues long. The V and J ends lost 3 bases and 5 bases, in that order; junction bases with no gene match: 3. Germline CDR1 is SEHNR and CDR2 is FQNEAQ (reference sequence). In DNA, the CDR3 is TGTGCCAGCAGCTTGGACAGGGTTGAAAACATTCAGTACTTC. Translation: CASSLDRVENIQYF. The variable domain in full, with the rest retrieved from reference TRBV7-9 and TRBJ2-4, is DTGVSQNPRHKITKRGQNVTFRCDPISEHNRLYWYRQTLGQGPEFLTYFQNEAQLEKSRLLSDRFSAERPKGSFSTLEIQRTEQGDSAMYLCASSLDRVENIQYFGAGTRLSVL.

This chain joins TRBV9 and TRBJ2-6; 7 bases map to TRBD1. Germline CDR1 reads SGDLS; CDR2 reads YYNGEE. Germline trimming cut 4 bases from V and 0 bases from J; bases unmatched to any gene: 10. CDR3 length equals 18 residues. The CDR3 sequence is CASSLRTGLISGANVLTF. The CDR3 coding sequence is TGTGCCAGCAGCTTAAGGACAGGATTAATCTCTGGGGCCAACGTCCTGACTTTC.

The chain has TRBV5-6 and TRBJ1-2; perhaps TRBD1 as D (6 bases). CDR3 length: 11 amino acids. Germline lookup yields CDR1 SGHDT and CDR2 YYEEEE. V lost 4 bases and J lost 7, with 8 bases in between. The CDR3 reads CASSNRVGYTF. As DNA, the CDR3 is TGTGCCAGCAGCAACAGGGTTGGCTACACCTTC.

The chain uses TRBV7-2 and TRBJ2-7; D perhaps matches TRBD2 (5 bases). The CDR3 sequence is 15 residues long. The germline gives CDR1 SGHTA, CDR2 FQGNSA. V was shortened by 1 base and J by 6 bases, with 16 bases between the two germline ends. The CDR3 nucleotides read TGTGCCAGCAGCTTAGGGGCGGGCCTATCCCCCGAGCAGTACTTC. Translated, it gives CASSLGAGLSPEQYF.

The gene calls are TRBV27 and TRBJ2-1, with 7 nucleotides matching TRBD1. CDR3 length: 16 residues. V lost 2 bases to trimming and J lost 9 bases; unmatched junction nucleotides: 13. CDR1 is MNHEY and CDR2 is SMNVEV in the germline V gene (reference sequence). As DNA, the CDR3 is TGTGCCAGCAGTTTAGGGCCGGGACAGAGGGCGAGTGAGCAGTTCTTC. As protein: CASSLGPGQRASEQFF.